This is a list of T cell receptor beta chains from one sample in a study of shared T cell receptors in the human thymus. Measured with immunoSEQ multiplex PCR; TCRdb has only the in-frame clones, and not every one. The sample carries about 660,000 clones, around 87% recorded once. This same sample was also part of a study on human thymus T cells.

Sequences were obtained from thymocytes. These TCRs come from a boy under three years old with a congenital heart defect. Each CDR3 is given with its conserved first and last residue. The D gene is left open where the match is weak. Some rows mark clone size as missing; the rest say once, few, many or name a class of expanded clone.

TGTGCCAGCAGCCCTAGTACAGATACGCAGTATTTT	CASSPSTDTQYF	TRBJ2-3	TRBV7-2	.	.
TGCGCCAGCAGCCAAGATCCCCACCGTGCGGGAGGCACAGATACGCAGTATTTT	CASSQDPHRAGGTDTQYF	TRBJ2-3	TRBV4-3	TRBD2	.
TGCGCCAGCAGCCAAGAAGGGGGCAGAGGCAATCAGCCCCAGCATTTT	CASSQEGGRGNQPQHF	TRBJ1-5	TRBV4-3	TRBD1	.
TGTGCCAGCAGTTTATCACAGGGCATAGGCGCCGGGGAGCTGTTTTTT	CASSLSQGIGAGELFF	TRBJ2-2	TRBV27	.	.
TGTGCCATCACCCGCCAGGAGGGCTCCTACAATGAGCAGTTCTTC	CAITRQEGSYNEQFF	TRBJ2-1	TRBV10-3	.	.
TGTGCCAGCAGCTTAGACCCCGGGGGCAATCAGCCCCAGCATTTT	CASSLDPGGNQPQHF	TRBJ1-5	TRBV7-8	.	.
TGTGCCAGCAGGGTCGTTACCACAGGGGGTGGCTCTGGAAACACCATATATTTT	CASRVVTTGGGSGNTIYF	TRBJ1-3	TRBV2	TRBD1	.
TGTGCCAGCAGCTCACCACAGCTACTGGCGGGAACTCTTTACAATGAGCAGTTCTTC	CASSSPQLLAGTLYNEQFF	TRBJ2-1	TRBV7-3	.	.
TGTGCCAGCAGCTTAGGCAGGGCTCAGCCCCAGCATTTT	CASSLGRAQPQHF	TRBJ1-5	TRBV11-1	.	.
TGTGCTAGTGGCAACTCTCAGCCCCAGCATTTT	CASGNSQPQHF	TRBJ1-5	TRBV12-5	.	.
TGCAGCGTGACGGGCAGGGTCACAGATACGCAGTATTTT	CSVTGRVTDTQYF	TRBJ2-3	TRBV29-1	.	few
TGTGCCAGCAGTCCTCCCCCGACTAGCGGGAGGCGGCGGCAGTACTTC	CASSPPPTSGRRRQYF	TRBJ2-7	TRBV27	TRBD2	.
TGTGCCAGCAGTACGCAACTAGCGATCCAAGAGACCCAGTACTTC	CASSTQLAIQETQYF	TRBJ2-5	TRBV25-1	TRBD2	.
TGTGCCAGCAGCAAAGAGGGGCTACGGAATCAGCCCCAGCATTTT	CASSKEGLRNQPQHF	TRBJ1-5	TRBV21-1	.	.
TGTGCCAGCAGTGAACGGGCGGAAACCGGGGTAGGGAGCTCTAACTATGGCTACACCTTC	CASSERAETGVGSSNYGYTF	TRBJ1-2	TRBV6-1	.	.
TGTGCCAGCAGCTTAGGCCTAAATAGCAATCAGCCCCAGCATTTT	CASSLGLNSNQPQHF	TRBJ1-5	TRBV7-2	.	.
TGTGCCACACTAACCGGGACAGGGGCGCTAGCGGGAGGACCCGGGGAGCTGTTTTTT	CATLTGTGALAGGPGELFF	TRBJ2-2	TRBV7-6	.	.
TGCGCCAGCAGTCCGACTCAGCCCTACGAGCAGTACTTC	CASSPTQPYEQYF	TRBJ2-7	TRBV10-2	.	.
TGTGCCAGCAGCTTAGGGACAGGCTATGGCTACACCTTC	CASSLGTGYGYTF	TRBJ1-2	TRBV7-2	TRBD1	few
TGTGCCAGCAGCAGGACAGGGGGCTGTCAGCCCCAGCATTTT	CASSRTGGCQPQHF	TRBJ1-5	TRBV28	TRBD1	.
TGTGCCAGCAGCCGAAAGCAGGATACTGGCTACACCTTC	CASSRKQDTGYTF	TRBJ1-2	TRBV28	.	once
TGTGCCAGCAGAATGCAGGGCCTTTATAGCAATCAGCCCCAGCATTTT	CASRMQGLYSNQPQHF	TRBJ1-5	TRBV7-3	.	.
TGTGCCATCAGCGCCTACAGGGTAAGCACTGAAGCTTTCTTT	CAISAYRVSTEAFF	TRBJ1-1	TRBV10-3	.	.
TGTGCCATTTCGGACAGGCTCTATGGCTACACCTTC	CAISDRLYGYTF	TRBJ1-2	TRBV10-3	TRBD1	.
TGTGCCAGCAGCCCTCTACACAGGGTGGCTAATGAAAAACTGTTTTTT	CASSPLHRVANEKLFF	TRBJ1-4	TRBV28	.	.
TGTGCCAGCAGTCCAACAGGGTCCCTGACCTACGAGCAGTACTTC	CASSPTGSLTYEQYF	TRBJ2-7	TRBV2	.	.
TGTGCCAGCAGCTTAGTGGAGGGCCCAGGGCTTCACTATGGCTACACCTTC	CASSLVEGPGLHYGYTF	TRBJ1-2	TRBV7-2	.	.
TGTGCCAGCAGCTTATTAGGGACTAGCGTTACAATAGCCAAAAACATTCAGTACTTC	CASSLLGTSVTIAKNIQYF	TRBJ2-4	TRBV7-8	TRBD2	.